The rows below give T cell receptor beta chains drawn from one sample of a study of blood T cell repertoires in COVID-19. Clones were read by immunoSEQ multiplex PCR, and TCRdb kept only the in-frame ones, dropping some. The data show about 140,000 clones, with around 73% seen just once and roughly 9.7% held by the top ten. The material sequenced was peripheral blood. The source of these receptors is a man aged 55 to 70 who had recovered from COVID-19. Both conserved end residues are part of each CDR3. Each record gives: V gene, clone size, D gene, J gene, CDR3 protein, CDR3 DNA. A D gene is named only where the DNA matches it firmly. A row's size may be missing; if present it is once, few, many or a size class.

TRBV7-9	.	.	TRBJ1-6	CASSLEGGALHF	TGTGCCAGCAGCTTAGAGGGCGGGGCCCTCCACTTT
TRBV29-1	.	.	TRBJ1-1	CSVELTEAFF	TGCAGCGTTGAACTAACTGAAGCTTTCTTT
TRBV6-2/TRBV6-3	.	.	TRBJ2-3	CASSYGGLPQYF	TGTGCCAGCAGTTACGGCGGACTACCGCAGTATTTT
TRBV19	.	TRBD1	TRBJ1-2	CASMWGQGISASGYTF	TGTGCCAGTATGTGGGGACAGGGGATAAGTGCGAGCGGCTACACCTTC
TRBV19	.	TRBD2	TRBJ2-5	CASSRGRGQETQYF	TGTGCCAGTAGTAGGGGGAGGGGCCAAGAGACCCAGTACTTC
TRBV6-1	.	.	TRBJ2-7	CASSYGRREQYF	TGTGCCAGCAGTTATGGCAGGCGCGAGCAGTACTTC
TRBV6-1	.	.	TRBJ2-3	CASSEANSLPTDTQYF	TGTGCCAGCAGTGAAGCTAACAGCCTGCCCACAGATACGCAGTATTTT
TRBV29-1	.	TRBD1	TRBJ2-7	CSVKTGSYEQYF	TGCAGCGTGAAGACAGGGTCCTACGAGCAGTACTTC
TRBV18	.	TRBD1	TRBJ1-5	CASTTGHQQPQHF	TGTGCCAGCACGACAGGGCATCAGCAGCCCCAGCATTTT
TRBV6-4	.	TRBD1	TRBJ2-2	CASSSQGRTGELFF	TGTGCCAGCAGTTCACAGGGGCGGACCGGGGAGCTGTTTTTT
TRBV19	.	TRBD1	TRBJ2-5	CASSIDRAQETQYF	TGTGCCAGTAGTATCGACAGGGCCCAAGAGACCCAGTACTTC
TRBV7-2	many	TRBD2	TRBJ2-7	CASRPSGSRSYEQYF	TGTGCCAGCAGGCCTAGCGGGAGCAGGTCCTACGAGCAGTACTTC
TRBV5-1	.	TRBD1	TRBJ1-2	CASSRDRSNYGYTF	TGCGCCAGCAGCCGGGACAGGTCTAACTATGGCTACACCTTC
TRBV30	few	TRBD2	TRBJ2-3	CAWSVQAGVTDTQYF	TGTGCCTGGAGTGTACAGGCGGGGGTAACAGATACGCAGTATTTT
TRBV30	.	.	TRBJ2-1	CAWSGGQGSNEQFF	TGTGCCTGGAGTGGAGGTCAGGGTTCCAATGAGCAGTTCTTC
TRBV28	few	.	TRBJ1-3	CASSLGRARGNTIYF	TGTGCCAGCAGTCTAGGGAGGGCGCGTGGAAACACCATATATTTT
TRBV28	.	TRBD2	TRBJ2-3	CASSPTSGGVTDTQYF	TGTGCCAGCAGTCCTACTAGCGGGGGGGTCACAGATACGCAGTATTTT
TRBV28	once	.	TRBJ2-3	CASTPGGLSTDTQYF	TGTGCCAGCACCCCCGGGGGACTGAGCACAGATACGCAGTATTTT
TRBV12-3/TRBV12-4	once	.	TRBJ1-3	CASSPSVNTIYF	TGTGCCAGCAGCCCCTCAGTGAACACCATATATTTT
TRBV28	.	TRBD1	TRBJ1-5	CASSPPGQGTQPQHF	TGTGCCAGCAGTCCACCGGGACAGGGGACTCAGCCCCAGCATTTT
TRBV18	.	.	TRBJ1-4	CASSSATNEKLFF	TGTGCCAGCTCATCAGCAACTAATGAAAAACTGTTTTTT
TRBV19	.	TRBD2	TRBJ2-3	CASRSGVAGPKDTQYF	TGTGCCAGTAGGAGCGGAGTAGCGGGCCCGAAGGATACGCAGTATTTT
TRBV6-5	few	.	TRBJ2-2	CASSPRRGNTGELFF	TGTGCCAGCAGTCCCCGACGGGGTAACACCGGGGAGCTGTTTTTT
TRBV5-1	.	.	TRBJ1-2	CASSLNTHYGYTF	TGCGCCAGCAGCTTGAACACCCACTATGGCTACACCTTC
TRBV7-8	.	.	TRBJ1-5	CASSQGHAISNQPQHF	TGTGCCAGCAGCCAAGGACACGCTATAAGCAATCAGCCCCAGCATTTT
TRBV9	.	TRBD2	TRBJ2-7	CASSVDPVSGRTNEQYF	TGTGCCAGCAGCGTAGATCCGGTTAGCGGGAGGACCAACGAGCAGTACTTC
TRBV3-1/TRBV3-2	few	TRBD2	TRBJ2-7	CASSSRLAGEGEQYF	TGTGCCAGCAGCTCAAGACTAGCGGGAGAAGGCGAGCAGTACTTC
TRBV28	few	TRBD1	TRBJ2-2	CASSSDRVGRELFF	TGTGCCAGCAGTTCCGACAGGGTAGGGAGGGAGCTGTTTTTT
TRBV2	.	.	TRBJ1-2	CASSEGRNYGYTF	TGTGCCAGCAGTGAAGGCAGAAACTATGGCTACACCTTC
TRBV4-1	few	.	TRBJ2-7	CASSQVPRNEQYF	TGCGCCAGCAGCCAAGTACCCAGAAACGAGCAGTACTTC
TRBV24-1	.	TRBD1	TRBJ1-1	CATSVSRGTEAFF	TGTGCCACCAGTGTGAGCAGGGGGACTGAAGCTTTCTTT
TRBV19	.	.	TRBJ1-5	CASTAADLNSNQPQHF	TGTGCCAGCACAGCGGCTGACCTGAATAGCAATCAGCCCCAGCATTTT